The 27 T cell receptor beta chains in this list originate from one sample, sequenced in a study of blood T cell repertoires in COVID-19. Libraries were prepared by immunoSEQ multiplex PCR; TCRdb keeps only in-frame clonotypes and omits some of them. The table includes 100,000 to 150,000 clones, around 76% detected once. The source material was peripheral blood. The receptors were gathered from a man between 60 and 75 years old with acute or convalescent COVID-19.

The gene calls are TRBV5-1 and TRBJ2-5; 9 nucleotides match TRBD1. This CDR3 is 15 amino acids long. The germline V gene encodes CDR1 SGHRS and CDR2 YFSETQ. V dropped 4 bases and J dropped 2; count of bases not matched to a gene: 6. CDR3 amino acids: CASSRGDRGQETQYF. The DNA of the CDR3 is TGCGCCAGCAGCAGAGGAGACAGGGGGCAAGAGACCCAGTACTTC.

The chain links TRBV28 to TRBJ1-5, with D hard to call. The CDR3 runs 12 residues. Deletions cut 5 bases from V and 6 bases from J, with 8 bases between. Germline CDR1 reads MDHEN; CDR2 reads SYDVKM. CDR3 nucleotides: TGTGCCAGCAGTCACTCCGGTCAGCCCCAGCATTTT. This translates into CASSHSGQPQHF.

CDR3 loop: CASSLDGQGIIYGYTF. The CDR3 nucleotides read TGTGCCAGCAGCTTAGATGGACAGGGGATCATCTATGGCTACACCTTC. V is TRBV7-9 and J is TRBJ1-2; 9 bases are shared with TRBD1. Trimming removed 1 base from V and 4 bases from J; junction bases left unmatched: 7. CDR1 SEHNR and CDR2 FQNEAQ come from the germline V gene (reference sequence). There are 16 residues in the CDR3.

The chain carries TRBV7-8 and TRBJ1-5; no clear D. Germline V CDR1 and CDR2: SGHVS, FQNEAQ. The CDR3 is 17 residues long. The V and J ends lost 1 base and 0 bases respectively, with 13 bases between them. The CDR3 protein is CASSLVGLYNSNQPQHF. The DNA of the CDR3 is TGTGCCAGCAGCTTAGTAGGACTTTACAATAGCAATCAGCCCCAGCATTTT.

This chain joins TRBV10-2 and TRBJ1-1; TRBD1 agrees at 8 bases. This CDR3 has 15 amino acids. The trim removed 7 bases at V and 1 base at J, leaving 8 bases unmatched. Germline CDR1 is WSHSY and CDR2 is SAAADI. The CDR3, as DNA: TGCGCCAGCATGGGTACAGGGGGAAAGAACACTGAAGCTTTCTTT. Translated, it gives CASMGTGGKNTEAFF.

This chain joins TRBV5-6 and TRBJ2-2; 7 bases are shared with TRBD2. After removal of 2 bases from V and 2 bases from J, the junction contained 3 bases not matched to a gene. Germline V gives CDR1 SGHDT, CDR2 YYEEEE. CDR3 length: 15 residues. The CDR3 sequence is CASSFGGGNTGELFF. CDR3 sequence (DNA): TGTGCCAGCAGCTTTGGCGGGGGAAACACCGGGGAGCTGTTTTTT.

This clone was counted only a few times. This chain uses TRBV14 with TRBJ1-2, with 7 bases lining up with TRBD1. The trim removed 6 bases at V and 2 bases at J, leaving 6 bases unmatched. The germline V gene has CDR1 SGHDN and CDR2 FVKESK. The CDR3 runs to 14 residues. The CDR3 DNA follows: TGTGCCAGCAGACAGACAGGGAGAAACTATGGCTACACCTTC. Its protein is CASRQTGRNYGYTF.

The chain has TRBV3-1 (or the pseudogene TRBV3-2) and TRBJ2-2; D perhaps matches TRBD2 (7 bases). The CDR3 is 14 residues long. The V gene's germline CDR1 is LGHDT and CDR2 YNNKEL (reference sequence). Trimming stripped 4 bases from V and 6 bases from J, with 12 bases between. The CDR3 is CASSRAGAAGELFF. CDR3 DNA sequence: TGTGCCAGCAGCCGGGCGGGGGCCGCCGGGGAGCTGTTTTTT.

V is TRBV7-2 and J is TRBJ2-5, with 9 positions matching TRBD2. Trimming removed 0 bases from V and 4 bases from J; junction bases left unmatched: 6. This CDR3 spans 16 amino acids. Germline CDR1 reads SGHTA; CDR2 reads FQGNSA. CDR3: CASSLALAGGAETQYF. The CDR3 nucleotides are TGTGCCAGCAGCTTAGCGTTGGCGGGAGGGGCAGAGACCCAGTACTTC. Based on the CDR3 plus reference TRBV7-2 and TRBJ2-5, the full variable domain is GAGVSQSPSNKVTEKGKDVELRCDPISGHTALYWYRQSLGQGLEFLIYFQGNSAPDKSGLPSDRFSAERTGGSVSTLTIQRTQQEDSAVYLCASSLALAGGAETQYFGPGTRLLVL.

The V call is TRBV5-1, the J call TRBJ2-1, with a tentative D call TRBD2 (7 bases). This CDR3 is built from 15 residues. Trimming took 7 bases from V and 5 from J, leaving 19 bases between them. The germline CDR1 and CDR2 sequences are SGHRS and YFSETQ. The CDR3 spells CASVLTGGLNNEQFF. The DNA for the CDR3 is TGCGCCAGCGTTCTTACGGGGGGCCTAAACAATGAGCAGTTCTTC. Full variable domain (remainder filled in from reference TRBV5-1 and TRBJ2-1): KAGVTQTPRYLIKTRGQQVTLSCSPISGHRSVSWYQQTPGQGLQFLFEYFSETQRNKGNFPGRFSGRQFSNSRSEMNVSTLELGDSALYLCASVLTGGLNNEQFFGPGTRLTVL.

The chain combines TRBV6-5 with TRBJ1-6; the D gene is possibly TRBD1 (5 bases). There are 15 residues in the CDR3. Germline V gives CDR1 MNHEY, CDR2 SVGAGI. Trimming removed 6 bases from V and 7 bases from J, with 16 bases in between. Here the CDR3 DNA reads TGTGCCAGCAGCACCAACAGGTTGGGGAATTCACCCCTCCACTTT. Its protein product is CASSTNRLGNSPLHF.

This rearrangement joins TRBV7-6 to TRBJ2-3, with 12 nucleotides matching TRBD2. The CDR3 has 16 amino acids. Trimming removed 2 bases from V and 1 base from J; junction bases left unmatched: 1. CDR1 is SGHVS, CDR2 FNYEAQ, per germline. The CDR3 DNA sequence: TGTGCCAGCAGCTTACTAGCGGGGGGGGGCACAGATACGCAGTATTTT. Amino acids: CASSLLAGGGTDTQYF.

This clone appeared many times. The chain carries TRBV21-1 and TRBJ2-7; TRBD1, the table's D call, was not compared with the DNA. TRBV21-1 is a pseudogene. This CDR3 is built from 15 residues. CDR3 coding DNA: TGTGCCAGCAGCGCGGCCGCCGACAGCTCCTACGAGCAGTACTTC. Protein sequence: CASSAAADSSYEQYF.

The chain links TRBV9 to TRBJ2-7, with D perhaps matching TRBD2 (6 bases). V was shortened by 0 bases and J by 6 bases, with 13 bases between the two germline ends. Germline loops: CDR1 SGDLS, CDR2 YYNGEE. This CDR3 spans 14 amino acids. The DNA of the CDR3 is TGTGCCAGCAGCGTAGGTTACGGGAGATCCGAGCAGTACTTC. This encodes CASSVGYGRSEQYF.

This clone was observed a handful of times. V is TRBV10-1 and J is TRBJ2-3, with D unclear. The CDR3 extends over 13 amino acids. Germline V gives CDR1 WNHNN, CDR2 SYGVQD (reference sequence). Deletions cut 0 bases from V and 8 bases from J, with 9 bases between. For the CDR3, the DNA is TGCGCCAGCAGTGAGTCGGTAGTGAGTACGCAGTATTTT. Translated, it gives CASSESVVSTQYF.

The chain combines TRBV19 with TRBJ2-5, with 7 bases fitting TRBD2. Germline-derived CDR1 and CDR2 are LNHDA and SQIVND (reference sequence). V was pared by 2 bases and J by 5 bases, with 5 bases of the junction left unmatched. This CDR3 contains 14 residues. DNA of the CDR3: TGTGCCAGTAGTATATCTACGGGGGGTGAGACCCAGTACTTC. It translates to CASSISTGGETQYF.

This sequence joins TRBV5-6 and TRBJ2-1; 14 bases map to TRBD2. This CDR3 spans 17 amino acids. CDR1 and CDR2 (germline): SGHDT, YYEEEE. V was clipped by 3 bases and J by 1 base; unmatched bases: 3. CDR3 DNA: TGTGCCAGCAGCTCTGGGACTAGCGGGAGTTCCTACAATGAGCAGTTCTTC. This codes for CASSSGTSGSSYNEQFF.

The chain combines TRBV4-2 with TRBJ2-4; 12 nucleotides match TRBD2. CDR1 is LGHNA, CDR2 YNFKEQ, per germline. The V and J ends lost 1 base and 8 bases, in that order; junction bases with no gene match: 9. The CDR3 loop spans 17 amino acids. The CDR3 sequence is CASSQVLAGGLGDIQYF. DNA for the CDR3: TGTGCCAGCAGCCAAGTCCTAGCGGGGGGGCTGGGGGACATTCAGTACTTC.

V and J are TRBV19 and TRBJ1-1, with D tentatively TRBD1 (6 bases). CDR1 is LNHDA and CDR2 is SQIVND in the germline V gene (reference sequence). This CDR3 has 13 residues. The V gene lost 5 bases and the J gene lost 3 bases, with 10 bases spanning the gap. The CDR3 DNA sequence: TGTGCCAGTAGTCGGACAGAATACACTGAAGCTTTCTTT. The encoded protein is CASSRTEYTEAFF.

The chain employs TRBV2 and TRBJ2-3; D ambiguous. Trimming removed 6 bases at V and 3 bases at J, with 13 bases between. The CDR3 covers 14 residues. Germline values: CDR1 SNHLY, CDR2 FYNNEI. The CDR3 nucleotides are TGTGCCAGCAGGCAGACATTTTTTACAGATACGCAGTATTTT. Amino acid sequence: CASRQTFFTDTQYF.

This chain links TRBV7-8 with TRBJ2-5, with D maybe TRBD1 (7 bases). Trimming stripped 1 base from V and 7 bases from J, with 13 bases between. There are 14 residues in the CDR3. Germline assignment: CDR1 SGHVS and CDR2 FQNEAQ. The CDR3 spells CASSLDGGGLTQYF. CDR3 in DNA: TGTGCCAGCAGCTTAGACGGAGGGGGCCTGACCCAGTACTTC.

The J gene is TRBJ1-6, the V gene TRBV7-9; 9 nucleotides align to TRBD1. Germline trimming cut 3 bases from V and 7 bases from J; bases unmatched to any gene: 10. The CDR3 length is 17 residues. Germline V gene lookup returns CDR1 SEHNR and CDR2 FQNEAQ (reference sequence). For the CDR3, the DNA is TGTGCCAGCAGCTTTGGACAGGGGACGGTAGGGAATTCACCCCTCCACTTT. Protein: CASSFGQGTVGNSPLHF.

The chain combines TRBV11-2 with TRBJ1-2; 9 bases align to TRBD1. Looked up from germline, CDR1 is SGHAT and CDR2 is FQNNGV. V shed 3 bases and J 4 bases; nucleotides not matched to a gene: 6. The CDR3 runs to 15 residues. For the CDR3, the DNA is TGTGCCAGCAGCTTCGGGACAGGGAAAGGCTATGGCTACACCTTC. Protein: CASSFGTGKGYGYTF.

There are a few counts of this clone. This sequence joins TRBV5-1 and TRBJ1-4, with D unclear. Germline V CDR1 and CDR2: SGHRS, YFSETQ. V was cut by 0 bases and J by 0 bases, with 9 bases left in between. The CDR3 covers 16 residues. CDR3 in amino acids: CASSLGAFSTNEKLFF. The CDR3 nucleotides are TGCGCCAGCAGCTTGGGAGCATTTTCAACTAATGAAAAACTGTTTTTT.

The chain has TRBV3-1 (or the pseudogene TRBV3-2) and TRBJ2-1, with 12 positions matching TRBD2. V lost 5 bases, J lost 5 bases, and 10 bases stayed unmatched. The germline gives CDR1 LGHDT, CDR2 YNNKEL (reference sequence). This CDR3 spans 17 amino acids. The CDR3 DNA reads as TGTGCCAGCAGCGACCGGACTAGCGGGGTCCCTCACAATGAGCAGTTCTTC. It is translated as CASSDRTSGVPHNEQFF.

The chain joins TRBV5-1 to TRBJ1-6; a weak D match, TRBD1 (6 bases). Germline CDR1 reads SGHRS; CDR2 reads YFSETQ. Trimming pared 0 bases from V and 9 bases from J, leaving 13 bases between. The CDR3 spans 15 residues. Here the CDR3 DNA reads TGCGCCAGCAGCTTGGGGACAGCTGGAGGTTCACCCCTCCACTTT. Protein: CASSLGTAGGSPLHF.

The rearrangement links TRBV5-6 to TRBJ1-1, with D perhaps TRBD1 (6 bases). V was shortened by 3 bases and J by 8 bases, with 14 bases between the two germline ends. CDR3 length: 13 amino acids. In germline, CDR1 is SGHDT, CDR2 YYEEEE. The CDR3 region is CASSWGPGHEAFF. In nucleotides, the CDR3 is TGTGCCAGCAGCTGGGGACCGGGACACGAAGCTTTCTTT.